The 3 T cell receptor beta chains listed next were all sequenced from one sample in a study of blood T cell repertoires in COVID-19. Sequenced by immunoSEQ multiplex PCR; TCRdb stores in-frame clones only, minus some. The sample has 340,000 or so clones, more than 70% seen once. Sequencing was done on a sample of peripheral blood. These receptor sequences come from a man aged 30-40 years with active or convalescent COVID-19.

This rearrangement joins TRBV29-1 to TRBJ2-1, with 7 bases that match TRBD2. The CDR3 sequence is 15 residues long. Looked up from germline, CDR1 is SQVTM and CDR2 is ANQGSEA. The V gene end was trimmed by 0 bases and the J gene end by 2 bases; junction bases not matched to a gene: 4. DNA for the CDR3: TGCAGCGTTGAAGAGCTAGCGGAGACCTACAATGAGCAGTTCTTC. Its translation is CSVEELAETYNEQFF.

This clone appeared a few times. The CDR3 loop is CASSRTGEPYEQYF. The DNA of the CDR3 is TGTGCCAGCAGCCGAACAGGGGAACCCTACGAGCAGTACTTC. This sequence joins TRBV6-5 and TRBJ2-7; the match to TRBD1 covers 7 bases. The CDR3 totals 14 residues. Germline V gene lookup returns CDR1 MNHEY and CDR2 SVGAGI. J was trimmed by 2 bases and V by 6 bases; bases with no gene match: 7.

This chain uses TRBV29-1 with TRBJ1-3, with 11 positions matching TRBD1. Per the germline V gene, CDR1 is SQVTM and CDR2 is ANQGSEA. The trim removed 0 bases at V and 4 bases at J, leaving 8 bases unmatched. The CDR3 spans 17 residues. The CDR3 bases are TGCAGCGTTGAAGATGGGGGACAGGGGGATTTCGGAAACACCATATATTTT. Its protein is CSVEDGGQGDFGNTIYF. The full variable domain, in which reference TRBV29-1 and TRBJ1-3 provide the parts outside the CDR3, is SAVISQKPSRDICQRGTSLTIQCQVDSQVTMMFWYRQQPGQSLTLIATANQGSEATYESGFVIDKFPISRPNLTFSTLTVSNMSPEDSSIYLCSVEDGGQGDFGNTIYFGEGSWLTVV.